These 5 T cell receptor beta chains originate from one sample sequenced in a study of a mutant IDH1 vaccine in newly diagnosed glioma. Measured with immunoSEQ multiplex PCR; TCRdb has only the in-frame clones, and not every one. The sample includes over 45,000 clones, 80% to 90% of them seen just once. Time point noted: week 5, during vaccination. Vaccination used 300 ug of mutant IDH1 20-mer peptide per dose, with topical imiquimod. Their target antigens are unknown. Sequenced material: PBMCs, taken from a glioma patient whose treatment included an IDH1 peptide vaccine. All receptors come from a woman aged 45-65 years with glioma.

In DNA, the CDR3 is TGTGCCAGTAGTATAGGCCAGAACTACAATGAGCAGTTCTTC. This codes for CASSIGQNYNEQFF. V usage is TRBV19 and J usage is TRBJ2-1; D unresolved. The CDR3 spans 14 residues. V was shortened by 1 base and J by 3 bases, with 7 bases between the two germline ends. The V gene's germline CDR1 is LNHDA and CDR2 SQIVND (reference sequence).

CDR3 nucleotide sequence: TGTGCCATCACCACGAACTATGGCTACACCTTC. Translation: CAITTNYGYTF. This chain connects TRBV10-3 to TRBJ1-2; D not resolved. In germline, CDR1 is ENHRY, CDR2 SYGVKD. There are 11 residues in the CDR3. Trimming took off 7 bases at V and 2 bases at J, with 5 bases between the two ends.

The chain uses TRBV9 and TRBJ1-2; the match to TRBD1 covers 8 bases. The ends lost 3 bases at V and 1 base at J; junction bases unmatched: 5. The CDR3 is 15 amino acids. Germline V gene sequence: CDR1 SGDLS, CDR2 YYNGEE. The CDR3 loop reads CASSGGQGVNYGYTF. Here the CDR3 DNA reads TGTGCCAGCAGCGGCGGACAGGGAGTTAACTATGGCTACACCTTC.

This clone was counted a few times. The V and J genes are TRBV2 and TRBJ2-4, with D maybe TRBD1 (6 bases). V dropped 8 bases and J dropped 8 bases, with 19 bases sitting between them. The CDR3 is 14 amino acids. Per the germline V gene, CDR1 is SNHLY and CDR2 is FYNNEI. The CDR3 loop is CASRYREMVDIQYF. The CDR3 DNA reads TGTGCCAGCCGATACAGGGAAATGGTGGACATTCAGTACTTC.

The chain employs TRBV5-1 and TRBJ1-6; D is possibly TRBD1 (5 bases). The CDR3 runs to 13 residues. V lost 4 bases to trimming and J lost 13 bases, with 15 bases between them. CDR1 and CDR2 (germline): SGHRS, YFSETQ. The CDR3, as DNA: TGCGCCAGCAGCGTTGACAGCCGGGCGCCCCTCCACTTT. As protein: CASSVDSRAPLHF.